The 10 T cell receptor beta chains presented below share a single source sample, sequenced in a study of T-cell memory formation after mild COVID-19. MiXCR was run by TCRdb on the 5' RACE reads, yielding one entry per CDR3 protein. The sample has 240,000 or so distinct CDR3 sequences; over 8.5% are singletons. The sequenced material came from PBMCs or a T cell subset sorted from them (not recorded which). The receptors come from a man aged 18 to 30 who had mild COVID-19 (a few samples of this study predate the infection). Cell type and time point are not known.

This clonotype occurred a few times. The V gene is TRBV2, the J gene TRBJ2-3, with D tentatively TRBD1 (5 bases). Germline loops: CDR1 SNHLY, CDR2 FYNNEI. Trimming removed 7 bases from V and 2 bases from J, with 7 bases in between. This CDR3 comprises 12 residues. CDR3 in amino acids: CASIRDTDTQYF. CDR3 nucleotides: TGTGCCAGCATCAGGGACACAGATACGCAGTATTTT.

This clonotype was observed a few times. This chain uses TRBV27 with TRBJ2-5; 7 bases map to TRBD2. This CDR3 contains 14 residues. Germline V CDR1 and CDR2: MNHEY, SMNVEV (reference sequence). V shed 5 bases, J shed 1 base, and the junction held 4 bases outside the gene matches. CDR3 in amino acids: CASSRSSGQETQYF. In DNA form, the CDR3 reads TGTGCCAGCAGTCGCTCTAGCGGCCAAGAGACCCAGTACTTC.

This clonotype was counted ten times or more. The chain couples TRBV20-1 to TRBJ2-2; D not resolved. V dropped 6 bases and J dropped 7 bases, with 12 bases sitting between them. CDR1 and CDR2 from the germline V gene are DFQATT and SNEGSKA (reference sequence). The CDR3 loop spans 12 amino acids. The chain's CDR3 is CSARRAGGELFF. The DNA for the CDR3 is TGCAGTGCCCGTAGGGCAGGCGGGGAGCTGTTTTTT.

This clonotype has just a few counts. V is TRBV5-4 and J is TRBJ1-4; perhaps TRBD1 as D (5 bases). V lost 3 bases and J lost 0, with 12 bases in between. The CDR3 length is 16 residues. Germline values: CDR1 SGHNT, CDR2 YYREEE (reference sequence). The CDR3 sequence: CASSSGVGATNEKLFF. The CDR3 coding sequence is TGTGCCAGCAGCTCGGGGGTGGGGGCAACTAATGAAAAACTGTTTTTT.

This clonotype was seen ten or more times. The gene calls are TRBV29-1 and TRBJ2-7; D is ambiguous. The CDR3 spans 11 residues. With 8 bases removed from V and 3 bases from J, the gap between germline ends came to 11 bases. Germline loops: CDR1 SQVTM, CDR2 ANQGSEA. The CDR3 protein is CSSSWNYEQYF. The DNA of the CDR3 is TGCAGCTCCTCCTGGAACTACGAGCAGTACTTC.

V usage is TRBV12-3 or TRBV12-4 and J usage is TRBJ1-2; D unresolved. Trimming pared 3 bases from V and 3 bases from J, leaving 8 bases between. This CDR3 is built from 13 residues. The CDR3 DNA follows: TGTGCCAGCAGTTTCGGGGTGCACTATGGCTACACCTTC. This sequence encodes CASSFGVHYGYTF.

This clonotype was observed a few times. CDR3: CGESSGGPGDTQYF. In DNA form, the CDR3 reads TGTGGGGAGAGTAGCGGGGGCCCAGGTGATACGCAGTATTTT. The chain is built from TRBV12-3 or TRBV12-4 and TRBJ2-3, with TRBD2 matching 9 bases. CDR3 length: 14 amino acids.

This chain links TRBV7-6 with TRBJ2-5; possibly TRBD1 for D (6 bases). This CDR3 comprises 13 residues. The ends were cut back, 3 bases at V and 3 bases at J, with 8 bases in the middle. Germline-derived CDR1 and CDR2 are SGHVS and FNYEAQ. The CDR3 DNA reads as TGTGCCAGCAGCTTTTACAGGGAAGAGACCCAGTACTTC. It translates to CASSFYREETQYF.

This clonotype was seen a handful of times. The CDR3 spells CASSPLHSGTGDRGYTF. The DNA for the CDR3 is TGTGCCAGCTCACCTTTGCACTCCGGGACAGGGGATCGCGGCTACACCTTC. The chain employs TRBV18 and TRBJ1-2, with 10 bases aligning to TRBD1. The CDR3 is 17 amino acids. The V gene's germline CDR1 is KGHSH and CDR2 LQKENI. Germline trimming cut 3 bases from V and 8 bases from J; bases unmatched to any gene: 15. Together with reference TRBV18 and TRBJ1-2, the CDR3 gives the full variable domain: NAGVMQNPRHLVRRRGQEARLRCSPMKGHSHVYWYRQLPEEGLKFMVYLQKENIIDESGMPKERFSAEFPKEGPSILRIQQVVRGDSAAYFCASSPLHSGTGDRGYTFGSGTRLTVV.

The gene calls are TRBV20-1 and TRBJ2-4, with 10 bases matching TRBD2. Germline V gives CDR1 DFQATT, CDR2 SNEGSKA (reference sequence). The CDR3 runs to 12 residues. V dropped 6 bases and J dropped 8; count of bases not matched to a gene: 4. The CDR3 region has the DNA TGCAGTGCCCGGACTAGCGGAGACATTCAGTACTTC. It codes for CSARTSGDIQYF.